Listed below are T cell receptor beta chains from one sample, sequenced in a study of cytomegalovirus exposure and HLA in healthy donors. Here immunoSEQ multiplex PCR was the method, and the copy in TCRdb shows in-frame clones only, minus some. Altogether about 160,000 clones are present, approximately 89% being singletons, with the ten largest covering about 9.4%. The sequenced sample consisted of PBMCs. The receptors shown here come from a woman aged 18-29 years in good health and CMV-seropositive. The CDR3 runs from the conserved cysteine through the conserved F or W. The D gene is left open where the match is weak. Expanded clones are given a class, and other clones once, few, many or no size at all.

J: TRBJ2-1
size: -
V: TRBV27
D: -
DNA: TGTGCCAGCAGTTCTCCCCTTAGCGGCTACAATGAGCAGTTCTTC
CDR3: CASSSPLSGYNEQFF

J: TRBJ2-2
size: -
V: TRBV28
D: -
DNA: TGTGCCAGCAGTTCCCGACTCCAGAACACCGGGGAGCTGTTTTTT
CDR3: CASSSRLQNTGELFF

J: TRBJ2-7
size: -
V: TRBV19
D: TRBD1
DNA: TGTGCCAGTAGCACCCCGGGACAGGCATCCTACGAGCAGTACTTC
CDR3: CASSTPGQASYEQYF

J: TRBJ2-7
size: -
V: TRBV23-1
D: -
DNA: TGCGCCAGCCCCCGGCGCAGGGTTTATCCCCGCAATCGGTCCGAGCAGTACTTC
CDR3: CASPRRRVYPRNRSEQYF

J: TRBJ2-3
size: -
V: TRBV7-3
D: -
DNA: TGTGCCAGCAGCTTAATGTGGCAGGATAATAAGTATTTT
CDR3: CASSLMWQDNKYF

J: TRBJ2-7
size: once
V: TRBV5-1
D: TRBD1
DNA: TGCGCCAGCAGCTTGAACCAGGGGGCCCACGAGCAGTACTTC
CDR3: CASSLNQGAHEQYF

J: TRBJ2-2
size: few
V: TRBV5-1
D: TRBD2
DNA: TGCGCCAGCAGCATACCAGGGAGTAGCGGGACTAAGAACACCGGGGAGCTGTTTTTT
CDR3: CASSIPGSSGTKNTGELFF

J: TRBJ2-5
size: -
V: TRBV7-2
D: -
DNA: TGTGCCAGCAGCCAGGGCCAAGAGACCCAGTACTTC
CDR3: CASSQGQETQYF

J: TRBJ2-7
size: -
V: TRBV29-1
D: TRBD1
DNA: TGCAGCGTGGTGGGACAGGCCTACGAGCAGTACTTC
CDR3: CSVVGQAYEQYF

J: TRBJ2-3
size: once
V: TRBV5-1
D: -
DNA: TGCGCCAGCAGCTTGGATGGCGGGATCACAGATACGCAGTATTTT
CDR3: CASSLDGGITDTQYF

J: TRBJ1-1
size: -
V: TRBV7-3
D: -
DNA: TGTGCCAGCAGCTTGGTCGGTGGGAACACTGAAGCTTTCTTT
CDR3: CASSLVGGNTEAFF

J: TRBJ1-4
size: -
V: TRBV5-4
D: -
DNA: TGTGCCAGCAGCTTGGACCGGGGGACTAATGAAAAACTGTTTTTT
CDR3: CASSLDRGTNEKLFF

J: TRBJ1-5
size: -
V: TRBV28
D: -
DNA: TGTGCCAGCAGCCTGGGACTTACCCACCCGGGCGGGTCAGGGTACAATCAGCCCCAGCATTTT
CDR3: CASSLGLTHPGGSGYNQPQHF

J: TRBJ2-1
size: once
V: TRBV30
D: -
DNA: TGTGCCTGGAACAGCTACCATGAGCAGTTCTTC
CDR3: CAWNSYHEQFF

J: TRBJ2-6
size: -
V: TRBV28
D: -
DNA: TGTGCCAGCAGTTTCATCCGGGGAACGGGGGCCAACGTCCTGACTTTC
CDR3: CASSFIRGTGANVLTF

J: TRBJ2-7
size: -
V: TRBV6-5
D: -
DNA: TGTGCCAGCAGTTACGGCGGGGCCGAGCAGTACTTC
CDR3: CASSYGGAEQYF

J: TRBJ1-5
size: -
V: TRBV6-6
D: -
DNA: TGTGCCAGCAGTTTCGGGGGGTCCAATCAGCCCCAGCATTTT
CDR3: CASSFGGSNQPQHF

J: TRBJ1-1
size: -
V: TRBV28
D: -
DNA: TGTGCCAGCAGCTCCGTCTCCGGGTCCTCGAACACTGAAGCTTTCTTT
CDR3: CASSSVSGSSNTEAFF

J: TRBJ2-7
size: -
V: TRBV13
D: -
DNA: TGTGCCACCCTAGACAGGAACTCCTACGAGCAGTACTTC
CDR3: CATLDRNSYEQYF

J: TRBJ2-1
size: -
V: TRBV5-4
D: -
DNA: TGTGCCAGCAGCTCTGGTCTAGCACTGAATGAGCAGTTCTTC
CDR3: CASSSGLALNEQFF

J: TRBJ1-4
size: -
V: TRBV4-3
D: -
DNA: TGCGCCAGCAGCCAAGTGACTTCTGAAAAACTGTTTTTT
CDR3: CASSQVTSEKLFF

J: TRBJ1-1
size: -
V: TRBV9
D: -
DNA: TGTGCCAGCAGCACAGGAGAGAACACTGAAGCTTTCTTT
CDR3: CASSTGENTEAFF

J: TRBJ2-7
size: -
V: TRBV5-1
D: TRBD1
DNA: TGCGCCAGCAGCCCAGGGGACAGGGGGCTTTACGAGCAGTACTTC
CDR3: CASSPGDRGLYEQYF

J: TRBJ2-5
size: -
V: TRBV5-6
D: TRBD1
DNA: TGTGCCAGCAGTCACTCCCCCGGGACAGGGTTAGAGACCCAGTACTTC
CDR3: CASSHSPGTGLETQYF

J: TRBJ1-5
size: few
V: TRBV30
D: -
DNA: TGTGCCTGGAGTGCGACAGGTAATCAGCCCCAGCATTTT
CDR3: CAWSATGNQPQHF

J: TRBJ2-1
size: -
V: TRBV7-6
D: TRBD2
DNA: TGTGCCAGCAGCTTAGTGCCTAGCGGGAGCTCCTACAATGAGCAGTTCTTC
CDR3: CASSLVPSGSSYNEQFF

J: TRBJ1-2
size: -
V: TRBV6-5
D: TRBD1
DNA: TGTGCCAGCAGTCCGGGACAGGGGGCAGGAGGCTACACCTTC
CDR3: CASSPGQGAGGYTF

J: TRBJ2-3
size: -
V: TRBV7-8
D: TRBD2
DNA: TGTGCCAGCAGCCTTCCGAAAGGGACTAGCGGGGGAGGCACAGATACGCAGTATTTT
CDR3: CASSLPKGTSGGGTDTQYF